This is a list of T cell receptor beta chains from one sample in a study of blood T cells in healthy people across ages. MiXCR was run by TCRdb on the 5' RACE reads, yielding one entry per CDR3 protein. Of approximately 1.5 million distinct CDR3 sequences detected, around 36% appear once; the ten largest clones hold over 9%. What was sequenced was blood. The receptors were gathered from a woman aged 25 to 39 in good health. The CDR3 runs from the conserved cysteine through the conserved F or W. Each record gives: clone size, J gene, V gene, D gene, CDR3 DNA, CDR3 protein. A D gene is named only where the DNA matches it firmly. Size is stated for part of the rows, as once, few or many counts, or as a class when the clone is expanded.

. | TRBJ2-1 | TRBV25-1 | . | TGTGCCAGCAGTGACCCGGGGGCCGGGTACAATGAGCAGTTCTTC | CASSDPGAGYNEQFF
. | TRBJ1-2 | TRBV27 | TRBD1 | TGTGCCAGCAGTTTATCTATACAGGGGGCTTATGGCTACACCTTC | CASSLSIQGAYGYTF
few | TRBJ2-6 | TRBV6-4 | . | TGTGCCAGCAGTGACTGGGGGGGGGCCAACGTCCTGACTTTC | CASSDWGGANVLTF
. | TRBJ2-3 | TRBV3-1 | . | TGTGCCAGCAGCCAAGTACCGACGGATACGCAGTATTTT | CASSQVPTDTQYF
. | TRBJ2-1 | TRBV10-3 | TRBD1 | TGTGCCATCAGTGAGTCGAGGGGGACAGGGCTTAACAATGAGCAGTTCTTC | CAISESRGTGLNNEQFF
many | TRBJ2-1 | TRBV5-1 | . | TGCGCCAGCAGCTTGGGAGTGGGGGGTGTGGATGAGCAGTTCTTC | CASSLGVGGVDEQFF
. | TRBJ2-5 | TRBV7-6 | . | TGTGCCAGCAGCTTAGGGCGGAAGCTTCAAGAGACCCAGTACTTC | CASSLGRKLQETQYF
. | TRBJ1-4 | TRBV4-2 | TRBD1 | TGTGCCAGCAGCCAAGAAGAACAGGGGTGGCTGTTTTTT | CASSQEEQGWLFF
. | TRBJ2-7 | TRBV7-8 | TRBD2 | TGTGCCAGCAGCGCACCGGGACTAGGACCCTACAATGAGCAGTACTTC | CASSAPGLGPYNEQYF
. | TRBJ2-7 | TRBV7-2 | TRBD1 | TGTGCCAGCAGCTTCGGACAGGGATGGGGCGAGCAGTACTTC | CASSFGQGWGEQYF
. | TRBJ2-1 | TRBV6-5 | TRBD1 | TGTGCCAGCAGTTACTCGGATGTCAGGGGGAGTTACAATGAGCAGTTCTTC | CASSYSDVRGSYNEQFF
few | TRBJ2-4 | TRBV9 | . | TGTGCCAGCAGCGTGGGTACATATGACATTCGGTACTTC | CASSVGTYDIRYF
few | TRBJ2-1 | TRBV24-1 | . | TGTGCCACCAGTGCCGGTTCCGTCCAAAAGTACAATGAGCAGTTCTTC | CATSAGSVQKYNEQFF
many | TRBJ2-5 | TRBV4-2 | . | TGTGCCAGCAGCCCCGGACTATTTGAGACCCAGTACTTC | CASSPGLFETQYF
few | TRBJ1-2 | TRBV5-5 | . | TGTGCCAGTCAGGGGTGGGGGCCCGATGGCTACACCTTC | CASQGWGPDGYTF
. | TRBJ2-3 | TRBV5-1 | . | TGCGCCAGCAGCTTGCGAGGCGGGGGCCCGGTTGTCGGGGGTACGCAGTATTTT | CASSLRGGGPVVGGTQYF
. | TRBJ2-4 | TRBV4-1 | TRBD2 | TGCGCCAGCAGCCCGGGACTAGCGGGAGGGGGAGCCAAAAACATTCAGTACTTC | CASSPGLAGGGAKNIQYF
. | TRBJ2-3 | TRBV24-1 | TRBD2 | TGTGCCACCAGTGATAAAGCGGGGGACTCAGATACGCAGTATTTT | CATSDKAGDSDTQYF
. | TRBJ1-1 | TRBV25-1 | . | TGTGCCAGTTCCCAGGGGTTCGTCACTGAAGCTTTCTTT | CASSQGFVTEAFF
. | TRBJ2-1 | TRBV7-9 | . | TGTGCCAGCAGCTCGACTAGGTTTGACTACAATGAGCAGTTCTTC | CASSSTRFDYNEQFF
. | TRBJ1-1 | TRBV9 | . | TGTGCCAGCAGCGTAAAAGGGTCGGGGAACACTGAAGCTTTCTTT | CASSVKGSGNTEAFF
many | TRBJ2-1 | TRBV5-1 | . | TGTGCCAGCAGCTTAGGCGGGGCCAGCTCCTACAATGAGCAGTTCTTC | CASSLGGASSYNEQFF
. | TRBJ2-7 | TRBV5-1 | . | TGCGCCAGCAGCTCCCATCAGGGCAACGAGCAGTACTTC | CASSSHQGNEQYF
. | TRBJ2-7 | TRBV12-3/TRBV12-4 | . | TGTGCCAGCAGTTTCACAGTAAGCTCCTACGAGCAGTACTTC | CASSFTVSSYEQYF
. | TRBJ2-1 | TRBV5-6 | TRBD2 | TGTGCCAGCAGCCCGGCGGGACTAGCGGACTACAATGAGCAGTTCTTC | CASSPAGLADYNEQFF
few | TRBJ2-3 | TRBV20-1 | . | TGCAGTGCTAGCGAGCCTAGCACAGATACGCAGTATTTT | CSASEPSTDTQYF
few | TRBJ1-1 | TRBV12-5 | . | TGTGCTAGTGGCCCCCAGGCAGGAGCGAACACTGAAGCTTTCTTT | CASGPQAGANTEAFF
. | TRBJ2-3 | TRBV10-3 | . | TGTGCCATCAGTGAGTCGAGACTCCCCCGCACAGATACGCAGTATTTT | CAISESRLPRTDTQYF
once | TRBJ2-7 | TRBV6-5 | . | TGTGCCAGCAGTTACTCGGAGGGCTCGGGCGAGCAGTACTTC | CASSYSEGSGEQYF
. | TRBJ2-5 | TRBV7-9 | TRBD2 | TGTGCCAGCAGCTTATACGGGACTAGCGGGAGGGGACCAGAGACCCAGTACTTC | CASSLYGTSGRGPETQYF
. | TRBJ1-2 | TRBV5-1 | . | TGCGCCAGCAGCTACGACAGCACTAACTATGGCTACACCTTC | CASSYDSTNYGYTF